The following is a T cell receptor beta chain sequence with its context. Its target is unknown. A multiplex PCR was run with 60 Vbeta primers and 13 Jbeta primers. Profiled with immunoSEQ multiplex PCR; TCRdb holds only in-frame clones, not every one. The repertoire holds just under 70,000 clones, with 81% as singletons. The sample comes from a study of cytomegalovirus exposure and HLA in healthy donors. Overall study: Findings of an earlier analysis included roughly 110 million unique TCR beta sequences from some 190 million T cells. General observations from the study: Prior analysis indicated that the majority of TCR beta V segments exhibited productivity approximately 87% or approximately 30% of the time.

Those who donated were healthy bone marrow donors. CDR1 and CDR2 from the germline V gene are SGHDT and YYEEEE. Trimming pared 4 bases from V and 6 bases from J, leaving 9 bases between. The CDR3 covers 12 residues. The sample was PBMCs. The chain joins TRBV5-6 to TRBJ2-3; a weak D match, TRBD1 (5 bases). This TCR was sampled from a human donor in good health. The CDR3 DNA reads TGTGCCAGCAGCCCCCCAGGGGATACGCAGTATTTT. Encoded protein: CASSPPGDTQYF.